This T cell receptor beta chain stems from a study of chemoradiotherapy in HPV16-positive cancers. Concerning this clone itself: Its cognate antigen is unknown.

Trimming cost V 4 bases and J 8 bases, with 8 bases left between them. CDR3 length equals 11 residues. Germline CDR1 and CDR2: KGHSH and LQKENI. The method was immunoSEQ multiplex PCR; TCRdb's version includes in-frame clones alone and lacks a portion of them. Seen here are several thousand clones, approximately 79% observed once, and the top ten hold approximately 6.3%. General study results and limits: Better recurrence-free survival went with HPV-responsive T-cell expansion in HPV16-positive patients.

This TCR came from a human donor with HPV-associated anogenital cancer. The sequenced sample was tumor tissue, obtained from a patient who underwent chemoradiotherapy. The J gene is TRBJ1-2, the V gene TRBV18; D is unresolved. The CDR3 loop is CASSRNWGYTF. The CDR3 region has the DNA TGTGCCAGCTCACGAAACTGGGGCTACACCTTC.